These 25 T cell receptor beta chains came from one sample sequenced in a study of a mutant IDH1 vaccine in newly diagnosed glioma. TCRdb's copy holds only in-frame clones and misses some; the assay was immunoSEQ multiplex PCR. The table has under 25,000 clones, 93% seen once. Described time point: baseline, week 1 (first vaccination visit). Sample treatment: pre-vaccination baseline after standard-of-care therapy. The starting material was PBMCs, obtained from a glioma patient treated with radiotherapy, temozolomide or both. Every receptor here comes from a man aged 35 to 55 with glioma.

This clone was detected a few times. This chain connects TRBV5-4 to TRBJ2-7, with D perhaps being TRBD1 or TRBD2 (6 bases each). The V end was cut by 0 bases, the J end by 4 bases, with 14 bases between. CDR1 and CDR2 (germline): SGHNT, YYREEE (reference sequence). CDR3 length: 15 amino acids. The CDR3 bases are TGTGCCAGCAGCTTGGTCGGGGGCAGAGGGTACGAGCAGTACTTC. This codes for CASSLVGGRGYEQYF.

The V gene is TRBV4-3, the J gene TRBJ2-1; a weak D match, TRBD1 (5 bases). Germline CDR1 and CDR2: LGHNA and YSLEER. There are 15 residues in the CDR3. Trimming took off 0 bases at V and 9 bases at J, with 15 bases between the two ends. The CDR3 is CASSQDGAGFTEQFF. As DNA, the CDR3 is TGCGCCAGCAGCCAAGATGGGGCAGGGTTCACTGAGCAGTTCTTC.

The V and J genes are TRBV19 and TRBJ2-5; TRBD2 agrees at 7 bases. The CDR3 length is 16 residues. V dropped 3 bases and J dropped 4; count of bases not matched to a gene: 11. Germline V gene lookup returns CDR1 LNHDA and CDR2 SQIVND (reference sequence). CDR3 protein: CASSIIVGGPLETQYF. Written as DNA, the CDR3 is TGTGCCAGTAGTATTATCGTGGGAGGGCCGCTAGAGACCCAGTACTTC.

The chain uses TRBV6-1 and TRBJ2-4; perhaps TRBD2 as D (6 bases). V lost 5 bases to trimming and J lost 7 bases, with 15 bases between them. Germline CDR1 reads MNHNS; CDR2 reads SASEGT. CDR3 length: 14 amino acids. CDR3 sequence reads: CASSRTRESNIQYF. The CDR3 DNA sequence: TGTGCCAGCAGTAGGACCCGGGAGTCCAACATTCAGTACTTC.

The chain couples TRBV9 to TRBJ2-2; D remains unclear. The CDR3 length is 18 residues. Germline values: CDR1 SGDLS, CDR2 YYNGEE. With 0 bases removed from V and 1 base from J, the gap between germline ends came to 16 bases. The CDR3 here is CASSVARGSAENTGELFF. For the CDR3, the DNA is TGTGCCAGCAGCGTAGCTCGCGGCTCCGCGGAGAACACCGGGGAGCTGTTTTTT.

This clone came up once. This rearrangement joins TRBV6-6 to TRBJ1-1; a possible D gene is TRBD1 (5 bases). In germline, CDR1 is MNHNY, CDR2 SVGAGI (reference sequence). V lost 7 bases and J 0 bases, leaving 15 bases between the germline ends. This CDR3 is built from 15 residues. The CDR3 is CASNQHPTVNTEAFF. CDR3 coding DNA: TGTGCCAGCAACCAGCACCCGACAGTGAACACTGAAGCTTTCTTT.

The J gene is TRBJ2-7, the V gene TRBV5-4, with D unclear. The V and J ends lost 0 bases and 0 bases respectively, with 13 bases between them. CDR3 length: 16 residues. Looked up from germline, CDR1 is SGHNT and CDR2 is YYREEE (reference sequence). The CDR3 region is CASSLAPGRSSYEQYF. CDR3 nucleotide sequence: TGTGCCAGCAGCTTGGCACCGGGCAGGAGCTCCTACGAGCAGTACTTC.

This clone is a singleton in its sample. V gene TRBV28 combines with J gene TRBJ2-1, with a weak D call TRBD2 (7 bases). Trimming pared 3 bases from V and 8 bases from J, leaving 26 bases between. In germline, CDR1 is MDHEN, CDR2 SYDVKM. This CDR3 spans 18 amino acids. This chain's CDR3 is CASSLAGFAGEPGDEQFF. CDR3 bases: TGTGCCAGCAGTTTGGCAGGGTTTGCGGGGGAGCCAGGGGATGAGCAGTTCTTC.

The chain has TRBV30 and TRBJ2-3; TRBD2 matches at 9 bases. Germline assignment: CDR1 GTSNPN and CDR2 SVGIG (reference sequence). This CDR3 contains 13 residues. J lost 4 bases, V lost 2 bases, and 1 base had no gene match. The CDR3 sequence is CAWSLAGSDTQYF. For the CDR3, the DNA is TGTGCCTGGAGTCTAGCGGGGTCAGATACGCAGTATTTT.

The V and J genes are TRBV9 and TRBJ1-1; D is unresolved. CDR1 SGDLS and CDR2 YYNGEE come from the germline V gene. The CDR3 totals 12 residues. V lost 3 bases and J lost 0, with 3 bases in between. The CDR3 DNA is TGTGCCAGCAGCGACTTGAACACTGAAGCTTTCTTT. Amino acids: CASSDLNTEAFF.

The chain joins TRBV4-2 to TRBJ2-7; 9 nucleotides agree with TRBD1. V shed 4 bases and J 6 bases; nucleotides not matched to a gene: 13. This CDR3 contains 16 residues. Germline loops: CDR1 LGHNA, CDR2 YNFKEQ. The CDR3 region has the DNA TGTGCCAGCAGCCTAAAAGCTACCGGGACAGGGACCGAGCAGTACTTC. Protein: CASSLKATGTGTEQYF.

The CDR3 DNA reads TGCGCCAGCAGCCAAGAGGGTAGGGAGACCCAGTACTTC. Residues: CASSQEGRETQYF. The rearrangement uses TRBV4-3 and TRBJ2-5; D uncertain. CDR3 length equals 13 residues. Trimming left V 0 bases short and J 5 bases short, with 7 bases between. The germline gives CDR1 LGHNA, CDR2 YSLEER.

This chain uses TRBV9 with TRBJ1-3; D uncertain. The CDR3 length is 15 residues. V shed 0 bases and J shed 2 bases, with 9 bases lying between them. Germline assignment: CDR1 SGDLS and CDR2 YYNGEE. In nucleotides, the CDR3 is TGTGCCAGCAGCGTAGCTGCAAATACTGGAAACACCATATATTTT. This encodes CASSVAANTGNTIYF. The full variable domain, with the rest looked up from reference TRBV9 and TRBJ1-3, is DSGVTQTPKHLITATGQRVTLRCSPRSGDLSVYWYQQSLDQGLQFLIQYYNGEERAKGNILERFSAQQFPDLHSELNLSSLELGDSALYFCASSVAANTGNTIYFGEGSWLTVV.

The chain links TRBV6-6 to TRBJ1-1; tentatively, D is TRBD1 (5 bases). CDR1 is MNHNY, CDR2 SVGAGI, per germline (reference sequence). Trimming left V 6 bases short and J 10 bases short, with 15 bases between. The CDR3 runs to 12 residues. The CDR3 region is CASSPGAAGAFF. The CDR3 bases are TGTGCCAGCAGCCCCGGGGCTGCTGGAGCTTTCTTT.

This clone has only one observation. This CDR3 reads CASRLVGLAGRNTQYF. The CDR3 DNA sequence: TGTGCAAGTCGCTTAGTCGGTCTAGCGGGGAGGAATACGCAGTATTTT. V is TRBV12-2 and J is TRBJ2-3; the table calls TRBD2, which could not be checked here. TRBV12-2 constitutes a pseudogene. The CDR3 length is 16 residues.

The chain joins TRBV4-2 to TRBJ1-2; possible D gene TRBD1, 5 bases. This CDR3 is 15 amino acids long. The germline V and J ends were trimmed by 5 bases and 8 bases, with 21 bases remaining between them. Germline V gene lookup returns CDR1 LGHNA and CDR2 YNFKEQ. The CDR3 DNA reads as TGTGCCAGCAGCTTGGGACCGCTCTTGGAGGTCGGCTACACCTTC. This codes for CASSLGPLLEVGYTF.

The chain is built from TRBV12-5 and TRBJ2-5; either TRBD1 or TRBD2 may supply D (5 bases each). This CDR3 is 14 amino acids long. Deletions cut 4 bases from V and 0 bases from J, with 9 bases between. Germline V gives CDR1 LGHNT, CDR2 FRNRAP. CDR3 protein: CASGSGPNQETQYF. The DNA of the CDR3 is TGTGCTAGTGGTTCGGGACCGAACCAAGAGACCCAGTACTTC.

The CDR3 loop reads CASSPLGGFSYEQYF. The CDR3 DNA sequence: TGTGCCAGCAGCCCGCTGGGGGGTTTCTCCTACGAGCAGTACTTC. The chain carries TRBV7-9 and TRBJ2-7; possible D gene TRBD2, 6 bases. The CDR3 contains 15 residues. Germline CDR1 and CDR2: SEHNR and FQNEAQ (reference sequence). Trimming took off 5 bases at V and 0 bases at J, with 14 bases between the two ends.

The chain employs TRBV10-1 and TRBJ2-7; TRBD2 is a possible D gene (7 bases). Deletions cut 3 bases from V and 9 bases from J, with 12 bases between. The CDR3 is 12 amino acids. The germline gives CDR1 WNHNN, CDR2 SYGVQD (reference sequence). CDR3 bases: TGCGCCAGCAGTGAAGGGGGGGCAGGGCAGTACTTC. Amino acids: CASSEGGAGQYF.

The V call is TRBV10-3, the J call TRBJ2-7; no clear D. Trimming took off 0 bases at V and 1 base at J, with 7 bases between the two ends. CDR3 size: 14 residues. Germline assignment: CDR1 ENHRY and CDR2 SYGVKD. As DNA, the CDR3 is TGTGCCATCAGTGAGTCGGCCCGATCCTACGAGCAGTACTTC. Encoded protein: CAISESARSYEQYF.

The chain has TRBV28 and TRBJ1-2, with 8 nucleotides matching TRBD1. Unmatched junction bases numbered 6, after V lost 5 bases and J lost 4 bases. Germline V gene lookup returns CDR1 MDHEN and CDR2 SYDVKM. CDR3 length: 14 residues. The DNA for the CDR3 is TGTGCCAGCAGTCTAGGACAGGGTCTCTATGGCTACACCTTC. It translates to CASSLGQGLYGYTF.

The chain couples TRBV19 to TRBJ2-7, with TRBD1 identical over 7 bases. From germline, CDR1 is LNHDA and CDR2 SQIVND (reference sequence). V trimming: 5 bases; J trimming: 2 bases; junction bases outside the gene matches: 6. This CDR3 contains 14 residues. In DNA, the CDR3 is TGTGCCAGTAGTGTTGGGACAGCAGCCTACGAGCAGTACTTC. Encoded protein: CASSVGTAAYEQYF.

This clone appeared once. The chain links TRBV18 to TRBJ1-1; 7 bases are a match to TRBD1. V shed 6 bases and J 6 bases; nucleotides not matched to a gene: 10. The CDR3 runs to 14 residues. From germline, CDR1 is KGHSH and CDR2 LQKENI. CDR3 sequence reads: CASSRGQTNAEAFF. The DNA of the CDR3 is TGTGCCAGCTCGCGGGGACAGACAAACGCTGAAGCTTTCTTT.

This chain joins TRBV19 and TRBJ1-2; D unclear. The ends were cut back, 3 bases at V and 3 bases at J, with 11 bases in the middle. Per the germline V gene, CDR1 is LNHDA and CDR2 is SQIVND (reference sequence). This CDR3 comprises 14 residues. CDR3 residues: CASSITEFDYGYTF. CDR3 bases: TGTGCCAGTAGTATCACGGAGTTTGACTATGGCTACACCTTC. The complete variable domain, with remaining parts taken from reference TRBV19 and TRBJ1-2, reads DGGITQSPKYLFRKEGQNVTLSCEQNLNHDAMYWYRQDPGQGLRLIYYSQIVNDFQKGDIAEGYSVSREKKESFPLTVTSAQKNPTAFYLCASSITEFDYGYTFGSGTRLTVV.

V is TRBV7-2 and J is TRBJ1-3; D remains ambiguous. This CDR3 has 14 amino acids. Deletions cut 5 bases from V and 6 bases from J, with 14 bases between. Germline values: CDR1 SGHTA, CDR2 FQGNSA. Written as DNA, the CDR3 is TGTGCCAGCAGCCCTCCGTTTGCGCTAAACACCATATATTTT. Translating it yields CASSPPFALNTIYF.